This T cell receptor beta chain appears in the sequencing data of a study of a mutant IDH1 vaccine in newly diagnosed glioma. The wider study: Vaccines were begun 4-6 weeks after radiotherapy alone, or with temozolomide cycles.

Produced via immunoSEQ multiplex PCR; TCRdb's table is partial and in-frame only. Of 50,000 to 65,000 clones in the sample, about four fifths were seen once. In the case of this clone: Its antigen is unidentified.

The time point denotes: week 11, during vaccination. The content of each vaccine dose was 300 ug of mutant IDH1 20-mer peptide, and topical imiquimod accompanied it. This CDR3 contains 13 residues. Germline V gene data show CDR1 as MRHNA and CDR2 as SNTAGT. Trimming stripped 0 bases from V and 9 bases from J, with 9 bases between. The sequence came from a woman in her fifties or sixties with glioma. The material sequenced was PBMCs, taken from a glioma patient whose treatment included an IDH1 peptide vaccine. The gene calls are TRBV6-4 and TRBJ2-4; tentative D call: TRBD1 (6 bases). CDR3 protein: CASSDSLGGIQYF. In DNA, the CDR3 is TGTGCCAGCAGTGACTCGCTAGGGGGCATTCAGTACTTC.